This T cell receptor beta chain was sequenced in a study of lymphopenia after photon versus proton radiotherapy. Remarks on this clone: No antigen is known for it.

Overall study findings and caveats: Oligoclonal CD8+ Temra expansion after nadir drove photon patients' diversity drop.

Clones were sequenced by immunoSEQ multiplex PCR, and TCRdb holds only the in-frame ones, with some missing. This sample yields some 25,000 clones, of which 70% to 85% are seen a single time; 21% belongs to the top ten. CDR3 length: 16 residues. The V segment lost 3 bases and the J segment 1 base; nucleotides outside the gene matches: 9. Germline CDR1 is MDHEN and CDR2 is SYDVKM. The V and J genes are TRBV28 and TRBJ2-7; 7 positions agree with TRBD2. The clonotype comes from a woman aged 70-85 years with pancreatic cancer. Sequencing was performed on peripheral blood, taken from a patient treated with proton-based radiotherapy. Written as DNA, the CDR3 is TGTGCCAGCAGTTTCCATCTAGCGGTTCTTTCCTACGAGCAGTACTTC. It yields the protein CASSFHLAVLSYEQYF.